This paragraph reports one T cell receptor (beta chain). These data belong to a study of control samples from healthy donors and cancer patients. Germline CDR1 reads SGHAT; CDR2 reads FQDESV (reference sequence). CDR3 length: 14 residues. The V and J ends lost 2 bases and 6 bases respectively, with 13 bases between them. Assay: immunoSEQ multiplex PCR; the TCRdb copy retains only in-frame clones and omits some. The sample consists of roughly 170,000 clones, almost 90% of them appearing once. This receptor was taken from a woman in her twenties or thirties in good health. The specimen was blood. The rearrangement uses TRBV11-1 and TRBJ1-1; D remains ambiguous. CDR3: CASSLSTSSSEAFF. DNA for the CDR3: TGTGCCAGCAGCTTATCGACGTCCAGTTCTGAAGCTTTCTTT.